One TCR beta chain is described in this entry. This record belongs to a study of blood T cell repertoires in COVID-19. On the study more broadly: Sites across the United States, Italy and Spain contributed samples from acute and convalescent COVID-19.

Per the study methods: Counts of nucleated cells, estimated from reference gene primer amplification, were obtained. The table came from immunoSEQ multiplex PCR; TCRdb's copy has only in-frame clones and leaves some out. For V, J and clone size, that table is used; D and trimming come from the DNA. The table has approximately 40,000 clones, around nine tenths seen once. During active infection, Seattle patients enrolled and were then monitored through disease. The length of the CDR3 is 14 residues. The germline V gene has CDR1 LNHDA and CDR2 SQIVND (reference sequence). V was clipped by 5 bases and J by 6 bases, with 16 bases between them.

This chain joins TRBV19 and TRBJ2-5; TRBD1 is a possible D gene (5 bases). The clonotype was recovered from a man aged 55-75 years with COVID-19, enrolled during active disease. Sequenced: peripheral blood. The DNA of the CDR3 is TGTGCCAGTAGTCATAACCAGGGCACGCAGACCCAGTACTTC. This codes for CASSHNQGTQTQYF.